The clone carrying this T cell receptor (beta chain) has only a few counts. The data are from a study of T-cell reconstitution after alpha-beta-depleted transplantation in children. The authors prepared the TCRbeta library with unique molecular identifiers. Via MiXCR, TCRdb re-called the PCR reads, giving one row per CDR3 protein. The top ten clones hold 43% of a sample with fewer than 250,000 distinct CDR3 sequences, approximately 17% of them seen once. The receptor was derived from a male patient aged 2 to 10 who had a stem cell transplant for acute lymphoblastic leukemia, so the T cells may come from the graft donor. Sequenced here: PBMCs, mostly from graft donor cells, sampled 360 days after TCRalphabeta/CD19-depleted stem cell transplant.

The CDR3 is CASSLAGSGANVLTF. CDR3 in DNA: TGCGCCAGCAGCTTGGCTGGTTCTGGGGCCAACGTCCTGACTTTC. The gene calls are TRBV5-1 and TRBJ2-6, with D unclear. There are 15 residues in the CDR3. Germline assignment: CDR1 SGHRS and CDR2 YFSETQ. Trimming left V 0 bases short and J 1 base short, with 5 bases between.